This T cell receptor beta chain was profiled in a study of regulatory T cells in long-lasting Graves disease (dated by TCRdb to the early 2020s). Notes on the research overall: Newly diagnosed Graves' disease patients had taken antithyroid drugs for less than 3 months. Peripheral blood TCR sequencing and RNA sequencing compared persistent Graves' disease patients with newly diagnosed Graves' disease patients. The study was conducted in China and was registered as a clinical trial. A total of around 35 samples underwent TCR sequencing, from about 13 patients with persistent Graves' disease and about 20 patients with newly diagnosed Graves' disease. Results and caveats for the whole study, not just this receptor: Lower TCR Shannon entropy and fewer highly expanded clones were observed in persistent Graves' disease patients than in newly diagnosed patients, which suggested clonal expansion. The authors acknowledged the small sample size as a limitation that may reduce accuracy. Sequencing and analysis were limited to the TCR beta chain. Patients with persistent disease shared more public clonotypes (about 3,000) than newly diagnosed patients did (approximately 990). Only peripheral blood was studied, because thyroid tissue, the primary lesion, was inaccessible. Persistent disease showed preferential use of TRBV28, TRBJ1-2 and TRBJ2-5, whereas newly diagnosed disease favored TRBV20-1 and TRBJ2-1.

This clonotype was picked up a small number of times. Its target antigen remains unknown. Per-base quality was not reported, and no clone a single base away is much larger than it. CDR1 is given as MNHEY and CDR2 as SVGAGI, both from the germline V gene. From the cysteine through the phenylalanine, the CDR3 covers 13 amino acids. Of the read, only the CDR3 DNA is kept; its 39 bases are in frame from base 1. Germline trimming: 4 bases from V, 9 bases from J; junction bases outside gene matches: 4. Receptor libraries were prepared by multiplex PCR. TCRdb records Illumina HiSeq 4000 as the sequencer. CDR3 regions were amplified by Arm-PCR with iRepertoire HTBI primers to construct TCR beta libraries. Before sequencing, the PCR products went through gel purification. The authors processed their data as follows. Gene usage analysis of CDR3 amino acid clonotypes relied on the approximately 60 TRBV and about 15 TRBJ segments identified across samples. COPE and FqMerger were used to merge filtered high-quality paired reads into contigs. BLAST was used to align contigs to IMGT TRBV, TRBD and TRBJ reference genes, and CDR3 was defined according to IMGT. Any clonotype with a frequency above 0.1% was classified as a highly expanded clone. Repertoire diversity was measured by Shannon entropy, and V-J evenness by the Gini coefficient. A clonotype was considered public if more than one individual shared it. The public reads were run again by TCRdb, first through fastp at Q25 and then through MiXCR, and only productive beta chains were kept. Records with the same CDR3 protein are collapsed into one entry carrying the most frequent genes and DNA. TCRdb, rather than the study authors, made the V and J calls. For this sample the table gives hundreds of thousands of distinct CDR3 sequences, of which roughly 15% were detected only once. The ten largest clonotypes hold about 7.6% of the sample.

Taken with the paper, the label for time point translates to: newly diagnosed GD, antithyroid drugs for less than 3 months. For both TCR sequencing and RNA sequencing, RNA was extracted from PBMCs in TRIzol. The diagnosis of Graves' disease followed American Thyroid Association guidelines. The patients came from an endocrinology department in Xi'an, China. Each patient gave 7.5 to 10 milliliters of peripheral blood, collected in an EDTA anticoagulant tube. PBMCs were isolated by Ficoll Paque Plus density gradient separation without further T cell sorting. An Agilent 2100 Bioanalyzer and agarose gel were used to check RNA quality, while a NanoDrop 2000 measured RNA concentration. The sample also formed part of further work on T cells in Graves' hyperthyroidism and ophthalmopathy. The second study also describes: Stable Graves' hyperthyroidism was defined as no progression to ophthalmopathy during 18 months of follow-up. The hyperthyroidism patients were between 18 and 65 years old and newly diagnosed, with a disease duration of less than 2 months. The study excluded patients with uncontrolled infections, other autoimmune diseases, pregnancy or lactation. Diagnoses relied on clinical symptoms, serum thyroxine and TRAb, thyroid ultrasound and orbital computed tomography. The TCR CDR3 was subjected to a first round of RT-PCR using the HTBI primer set and the Qiagen OneStep RT-PCR kit. Most expanded thyroid clonotypes (frequency above 0.001) were also detected in blood, a finding suggesting that blood repertoires may reflect thyroid immune responses. In cross-validation, a model built on a 13 V-J signature told ophthalmopathy apart from stable hyperthyroidism with under 90% sensitivity and about 81% specificity, and in testing the same model reached 80%/75%. In validation, the model predicted progression to ophthalmopathy a median of around six months before onset, with roughly 70% sensitivity and roughly 72% specificity. To identify distinguishing TCR V-J signatures, a discovery cohort of around 100 patients was used, comprising 43 with Graves' ophthalmopathy and approximately 57 with stable Graves' hyperthyroidism. Prospective prediction of ophthalmopathy was tested in an independent validation cohort consisting of 18 to 20 hyperthyroidism patients and around 16 patients who later progressed to ophthalmopathy. The approximately 98 discovery patients were randomly divided into training and test sets at a 7:3 ratio. In addition, the study compared T-cell repertoires in thyroid tissue and in blood from five to seven Graves' hyperthyroidism patients. After sampling, hyperthyroidism patients received methimazole starting at 30 mg daily, and ophthalmopathy patients received high-dose intravenous methylprednisolone. The libraries were constructed in a second round of multiplex PCR and then size-selected and purified. Paired-end sequencing of the libraries was performed with 100 bp reads on an Illumina HiSeq2000. SOAPnuke was used to process the raw data, removing reads that contained adapters or uncalled bases, had a mean Phred below 15, or lacked an exact match to the constant primer or identifier. COPE v1.2.5 was used to merge the high-quality paired reads, and each unique nucleotide sequence was defined as a clonotype. MiTCR v1.1 was used to align clonotypes to the IMGT TRBV, TRBD and TRBJ reference segments. Analysis was restricted to V-J combinations with a frequency above 0.0001, which covered 99.2% of repertoires. A TCS score was defined as the ratio between F50 (clonal expansion) and ExV (chaos), using BLOSUM62-based TCRdist between CDR3 peptides within each V-J. Welch's t-statistics and random forest reduced some 510 V-J features to 10 to 15, which were used in a naive Bayes classifier (R e1071). No statistical method was used to fix the sample size in advance, and group allocation was not hidden from the investigators. According to the paper, TCR Vbeta CDR3 sequencing was carried out on about 140 peripheral blood samples, which came from about 45 ophthalmopathy, about 75 hyperthyroidism and roughly 17 progressor patients.

Sequenced here: peripheral blood mononuclear cells (PBMCs), sampled at new diagnosis, from a patient treated with antithyroid drugs. The source of this sequence is a woman aged 40 to 50 with Graves disease. Donor details come from another sample of the same person, matched by shared clones. Recombination joined TRBV6-5 with TRBJ2-1; the central 9 bases match TRBD1. The encoded CDR3 is CASSFGQGSEQFF. The nucleotide sequence is TGTGCCAGCAGTTTCGGACAGGGGTCTGAGCAGTTCTTC.